The 10 T cell receptor beta chains reported below all come from one sample, sequenced in a study of shared clonotypes between healthy human individuals. The assay was immunoSEQ multiplex PCR, and TCRdb's table has in-frame clones only and misses some. The profile shows about a million clones, 77% of them singletons. The sample was memory CD4+ T cells from PBMCs. Subset indicated: CD45RA-negative fraction. All receptors come from a man aged 18 to 29 in good health. Some clones in this sample may be carry-over from other donors' samples.

The chain recombines TRBV28 with TRBJ2-7; 7 nucleotides line up with TRBD1. The germline gives CDR1 MDHEN, CDR2 SYDVKM. This CDR3 is 13 amino acids long. The V segment lost 5 bases and the J segment 3 bases; nucleotides outside the gene matches: 4. This CDR3 is CASSPRTGYEQYF. Written as DNA, the CDR3 is TGTGCCAGCAGTCCCAGGACAGGCTACGAGCAGTACTTC.

The table lists this clone with a few counts. The V and J genes are TRBV5-1 and TRBJ1-5; D might be TRBD1 (5 bases). Germline V gene data show CDR1 as SGHRS and CDR2 as YFSETQ. The CDR3 runs to 15 residues. V lost 4 bases and J 0 bases, leaving 11 bases between the germline ends. The CDR3 region has the DNA TGCGCCAGCAGCGCTGACAGTAATAGCAATCAGCCCCAGCATTTT. Amino acids: CASSADSNSNQPQHF.

The chain carries TRBV14 and TRBJ2-2; tentatively, D is TRBD2 (7 bases). The CDR3 contains 16 residues. CDR1 and CDR2 from the germline V gene are SGHDN and FVKESK. Trimming took 2 bases from V and 3 from J, leaving 13 bases between them. Here the CDR3 reads CASSQWRGRDTGELFF. In nucleotides, the CDR3 is TGTGCCAGCAGCCAATGGCGGGGGCGCGACACCGGGGAGCTGTTTTTT.

V and J are TRBV5-1 and TRBJ1-2; D is undetermined. CDR3 length equals 14 residues. Looked up from germline, CDR1 is SGHRS and CDR2 is YFSETQ. The V end was cut by 4 bases, the J end by 3 bases, with 13 bases between. The DNA for the CDR3 is TGCGCCAGCAGCCCGGACGACACTCACTATGGCTACACCTTC. Protein sequence: CASSPDDTHYGYTF. Drawing the rest from reference TRBV5-1 and TRBJ1-2, the complete variable domain is KAGVTQTPRYLIKTRGQQVTLSCSPISGHRSVSWYQQTPGQGLQFLFEYFSETQRNKGNFPGRFSGRQFSNSRSEMNVSTLELGDSALYLCASSPDDTHYGYTFGSGTRLTVV.

The CDR3 sequence: CARSVPGQDPPRNEQFF. The CDR3 DNA reads TGTGCCAGAAGCGTGCCGGGACAGGACCCTCCGAGGAATGAGCAGTTCTTC. The chain links TRBV5-3 to TRBJ2-1; 8 bases match TRBD1. TRBV5-3 is given ORF status, its function remaining uncertain. The V and J ends lost 4 bases and 7 bases, in that order; junction bases with no gene match: 16. CDR3 length: 17 amino acids.

This rearrangement joins TRBV7-2 to TRBJ2-7, with D possibly matching TRBD1 (7 bases). V was trimmed by 5 bases and J by 3 bases, leaving 14 bases between them. Germline V lookup: CDR1 SGHTA, CDR2 FQGNSA. The CDR3 is 14 residues long. CDR3 loop: CASSGGTAYYEQYF. The CDR3 DNA reads TGTGCCAGCAGCGGCGGGACAGCGTACTACGAGCAGTACTTC. The complete variable domain, with remaining parts taken from reference TRBV7-2 and TRBJ2-7, reads GAGVSQSPSNKVTEKGKDVELRCDPISGHTALYWYRQSLGQGLEFLIYFQGNSAPDKSGLPSDRFSAERTGGSVSTLTIQRTQQEDSAVYLCASSGGTAYYEQYFGPGTRLTVT.

This CDR3 reads CAWSGAGAVRNTEAFF. The CDR3 DNA follows: TGTGCCTGGAGTGGTGCAGGGGCGGTGAGGAACACTGAAGCTTTCTTT. This sequence joins TRBV30 and TRBJ1-1; D might be TRBD1 (6 bases). Germline V CDR1 and CDR2: GTSNPN, SVGIG (reference sequence). The CDR3 is made up of 16 amino acids. Trimming took 1 base from V and 1 from J, leaving 16 bases between them.

The chain recombines TRBV5-1 with TRBJ2-7, with 7 bases fitting TRBD1. J gave up 9 bases and V 0 bases, and 15 bases lay outside the gene matches. The germline gives CDR1 SGHRS, CDR2 YFSETQ. The CDR3 extends over 16 amino acids. The CDR3 region is CASSLDPSGQSFWQYF. The CDR3 DNA follows: TGCGCCAGCAGCTTGGATCCTTCGGGACAGTCTTTCTGGCAGTACTTC.

This sequence joins TRBV7-2 and TRBJ1-1; D is uncertain. V was shortened by 5 bases and J by 8 bases, with 15 bases between the two germline ends. The CDR3 spans 13 residues. Germline CDR1 SGHTA, CDR2 FQGNSA. CDR3 protein: CASSPDPSQEAFF. In DNA, the CDR3 is TGTGCCAGCAGCCCGGACCCATCCCAAGAAGCTTTCTTT.

The chain uses TRBV7-3 and TRBJ2-3, with D possibly matching TRBD2 (6 bases). The germline gives CDR1 SGHTA, CDR2 FQGTGA. The CDR3 is made up of 13 amino acids. The V gene lost 3 bases and the J gene lost 4 bases, with 8 bases spanning the gap. CDR3 bases: TGTGCCAGCAGCTTGCGGAGGGCAGATACGCAGTATTTT. Amino acids: CASSLRRADTQYF.